Listed below are T cell receptor beta chains from one sample, sequenced in a study of T cells in Graves' hyperthyroidism and ophthalmopathy. TCRdb reprocessed the multiplex PCR reads with MiXCR, giving one entry per CDR3 protein. In the table there are about 560,000 distinct CDR3 sequences, about a sixth of which are singletons. Sequencing input: blood. These receptors originate from a woman in her late teens or twenties with Graves' hyperthyroidism. The CDR3 runs from the conserved cysteine through the conserved F or W. The D gene is left open where the match is weak. Not all rows give a size; the values are once, few, many and, for expanded clones, a class.

TRBD1,TRBV6-1,.,TRBJ2-4,TGTGCCAGCCGCCTGACTCGGGACAGCTTCAAAAACATTCAGTACTTC,CASRLTRDSFKNIQYF
TRBD1,TRBV6-5,few,TRBJ1-1,TGTGCCAGCAGTTACTCATTAGGGGGCGTAGGTACTGAAGCTTTCTTT,CASSYSLGGVGTEAFF
TRBD1,TRBV12-5,many,TRBJ2-5,TGTGCTAGTGGTTTGTCATCCGGGACAGGGAAAGAGACCCAGTACTTC,CASGLSSGTGKETQYF
TRBD2,TRBV19,.,TRBJ2-1,TGTGCCAGTAGTATGGAGACTAGCGGGATTTCGGATGAGCAGTTCTTC,CASSMETSGISDEQFF
.,TRBV29-1,few,TRBJ2-2,TGCAGCGCAGGGGGAGGGATCGGCACCGGGGAGCTGTTTTTT,CSAGGGIGTGELFF
.,TRBV19,.,TRBJ2-3,TGTGCCAGTACTGTGGAGGGATCAGATACGCAGTATTTT,CASTVEGSDTQYF
.,TRBV10-2,once,TRBJ1-2,TGCGCCGCAGCGGAAAAAGCTAACTATGGCTACACCTTC,CAAAEKANYGYTF
.,TRBV27,few,TRBJ1-6,TGTGCCAGCAGTTTATGGGGGCGGAGGTATAATTCACCCCTCCACTTT,CASSLWGRRYNSPLHF
TRBD2,TRBV28,many,TRBJ2-5,TGTGCCAGCAGTTCCTACCTTCCGGGGGGGACCCAGTACTTC,CASSSYLPGGTQYF
.,TRBV30,.,TRBJ2-5,TGTGCCTGGAGTGGAAGCCTACAAGAGACCCAGTACTTC,CAWSGSLQETQYF
TRBD2,TRBV7-9,.,TRBJ2-5,TGTGCCAGCAGCCCGGGACTAGCGGGAGAGACCCAGTGCTTC,CASSPGLAGETQCF
.,TRBV9,.,TRBJ2-3,TGTGCCAGCAGCGTAGATCTGGGCTCCCCAGAGAGAGATACGCAGTATTTT,CASSVDLGSPERDTQYF
TRBD1,TRBV2,many,TRBJ1-1,TGTGCCAGCAGGACCGGGACAGGGAACACTGAAGCTTTCTTT,CASRTGTGNTEAFF
.,TRBV5-1,few,TRBJ1-3,TGCGCCAGCAGCTTGGCCGCAGGTTTGGCTGGAAACACCATATATTTT,CASSLAAGLAGNTIYF
.,TRBV28,.,TRBJ2-7,TGTGCCAGCAGGGGCGCCACAGGGGGGGGTGAGGAGCAGTACTTC,CASRGATGGGEEQYF
.,TRBV12-3/TRBV12-4,few,TRBJ2-7,TGTGCCAGCAGTGGTCGGGGGCGGGGGCCCTACGAGCAGTACTTC,CASSGRGRGPYEQYF
.,TRBV28,many,TRBJ2-2,TGTGCCAGCAGTTTATGCCTGCACTGGCAGAGCACCGGGGAGCTGTTTTTT,CASSLCLHWQSTGELFF
.,TRBV20-1,many,TRBJ1-1,TGCAGTGCTAGAGTCGGGAATCTGAACACTGAAGCTTTCTTT,CSARVGNLNTEAFF
.,TRBV27,few,TRBJ1-5,TGTGCCAGCAGTTTAGTCCGCGGGAGCAATCAGCCCCAGCATTTT,CASSLVRGSNQPQHF
.,TRBV15,.,TRBJ1-2,TGTGCCACCAGCAGAAGTACTACCCGAGAATATGGCTACACCTTC,CATSRSTTREYGYTF
.,TRBV3-1,many,TRBJ2-1,TGTGCCAGCAGCCGAGCCGGGAGTAACCCGGCTAATGAGCAGTTCTTC,CASSRAGSNPANEQFF
.,TRBV9,few,TRBJ2-1,TGTGCCAGCACCGACGGGCGGGGCAGGAAGAATGAGCAGTTCTTC,CASTDGRGRKNEQFF
.,TRBV7-2,.,TRBJ2-2,TGTGCCAGCAGCGCAACAACAGCGACCGGGGAGCTGTTTTTT,CASSATTATGELFF
.,TRBV20-1,few,TRBJ2-2,TGCAGTGCTAGACTCACAGGGACCACCGGGGAGCTGTTTTTT,CSARLTGTTGELFF
.,TRBV11-3,many,TRBJ1-6,TGTGCCAGCAGCCAAAACAGGGATTCACCCCTCCACTTT,CASSQNRDSPLHF
.,TRBV2,many,TRBJ1-2,TGTGCCAGCATCCCGGACGGTCCTAACTATGGCTACACCTTC,CASIPDGPNYGYTF
.,TRBV4-3,.,TRBJ1-2,TGCGCCAGCAGCCAAGAATTATCCCCCGCCTATGGCTACACCTTC,CASSQELSPAYGYTF
.,TRBV30,.,TRBJ2-7,TGTGCCTGGGGGGCGAGCCCTGCTGGGCAGTACTTC,CAWGASPAGQYF
.,TRBV11-2,many,TRBJ2-1,TGTGCCAGCAGCCAGAGGGGGAAGGCAGGGGGAAGGCCCGGGGGGAGGAATGAGCAGTTCTTC,CASSQRGKAGGRPGGRNEQFF
.,TRBV6-6,many,TRBJ1-5,TGTGCCAGCAGTTACCAGGGCGGCCCGCGGCCCCAGCATTTT,CASSYQGGPRPQHF
.,TRBV9,.,TRBJ2-2,TGTGCCAGCAGCGATTCTGGGAGGGAGCTGTTTTTT,CASSDSGRELFF
TRBD1,TRBV7-2,many,TRBJ2-3,TGTGCCAGCAGCTTAATTAAAAGGACAGGGATGGATACGCAGTATTTT,CASSLIKRTGMDTQYF
.,TRBV2,once,TRBJ1-1,TGTGCCACCAGCAGGGGTGGCACTGAAGCTTTCTTT,CATSRGGTEAFF
TRBD1,TRBV25-1,few,TRBJ2-3,TGTGCCAGCGCCAAAGGGACAGGGGTTTTAAGCGATACGCAGTATTTT,CASAKGTGVLSDTQYF
.,TRBV14,few,TRBJ2-5,TGTGCCAGCAGCCACCCATCTTCGGACAGAAAACAAGAGACCCAGTACTTC,CASSHPSSDRKQETQYF
.,TRBV10-3,.,TRBJ2-4,TGTGCCACCCAGTCCGGAGCCAAAAACATTCAGTACTTC,CATQSGAKNIQYF
TRBD2,TRBV7-2,few,TRBJ2-5,TGTGCCAGCACCGGTAATCTAGCGGCAGTATATGAGACCCAGTACTTC,CASTGNLAAVYETQYF
.,TRBV28,many,TRBJ1-5,TGTGCCAGTACCTTGGGGCTTTGGACAGTCCATCAGCCCCAGCATTTT,CASTLGLWTVHQPQHF
.,TRBV2,many,TRBJ2-5,TGTGCCAGCAGTCGTGACATGATCGGGTACCAAGAGACCCAGTACTTC,CASSRDMIGYQETQYF
TRBD1,TRBV18,.,TRBJ1-2,TGTGCCAGCTCACCACAAAAGGGGGCTGGGGGCTACACCTTC,CASSPQKGAGGYTF
TRBD2,TRBV20-1,.,TRBJ2-3,TGCAGTGCCAGACTGACTAGCGCCACAGATACGCAGTATTTT,CSARLTSATDTQYF
TRBD2,TRBV20-1,many,TRBJ2-7,TGCAGTGCGTCCTCGACTAGCGGGGTTCCCTACGAGCAGTACTTC,CSASSTSGVPYEQYF
.,TRBV4-1,.,TRBJ2-7,TGCGCCAGCAGCAGTTGGGGATCCTACGAGCAGTACTTC,CASSSWGSYEQYF
.,TRBV6-1,.,TRBJ2-3,TGTGCCAGCAATCCGATGGGGTTCACAGATACGCAGTATTTT,CASNPMGFTDTQYF
.,TRBV5-6,.,TRBJ1-5,TGTGCCAGCAGCTTGGGCGGTTTGTATAGCAATCAGCCCCAGCATTTT,CASSLGGLYSNQPQHF
TRBD1,TRBV5-5,.,TRBJ1-4,TGTGCCAGCAGCTTGGTAGGGACAGATAATGAAAAACTGTTTTTT,CASSLVGTDNEKLFF
TRBD1,TRBV7-9,.,TRBJ2-7,TGTGCCAGCAGCCGGACAGGCGAAGCCTACGAGCAGTACTTC,CASSRTGEAYEQYF
TRBD2,TRBV6-5,few,TRBJ2-2,TGTGCCAGCAGTTACCCGGCGGGAGGGCTACCCGGGGAGCTGTTTTTT,CASSYPAGGLPGELFF
.,TRBV12-5,.,TRBJ2-3,TGTGCTAGTGGTTTCATTAGGGGTATCGATACGCAGTATTTT,CASGFIRGIDTQYF
TRBD2,TRBV5-1,.,TRBJ2-7,TGCGCCAGCAGCACGTCTAGCGGGAGCGCCTACGAGCAGTACTTC,CASSTSSGSAYEQYF
.,TRBV5-8,.,TRBJ1-4,TGTGCCAGCAGCTGGGGGTGGACTAATGAAAAACTGTTTTTT,CASSWGWTNEKLFF
.,TRBV19,many,TRBJ2-1,TGTGCCTCTGAGGCTGGCAGCTCCTACAATGAGCAGTTCTTC,CASEAGSSYNEQFF
TRBD2,TRBV25-1,few,TRBJ2-2,TGTGCCAGCTCTGACTCGGGACTAGCGGGAGGGTTCGGCGGGGAGCTGTTTTTT,CASSDSGLAGGFGGELFF
.,TRBV29-1,many,TRBJ1-1,TGCAGCGTTGTATCCGAGAACACTGAAGCTTTCTTT,CSVVSENTEAFF